These 27 T cell receptor beta chains were sequenced from one sample in a study of beta chain features in type 1 diabetes. As every portion of the isolated RNA was reverse transcribed, the sequencing read expressed TCRB transcripts. The assay was immunoSEQ multiplex PCR, and TCRdb's table has in-frame clones only and misses some. The table lists 200,000 to 300,000 clones, around 26% of them singletons. The sequencing input was central memory CD4+ T cells from blood. Receptors were obtained from a man aged 30 to 39 in good health.

This chain joins TRBV30 and TRBJ2-1, with D perhaps assigned TRBD1 or TRBD2 (6 bases each). This CDR3 comprises 13 residues. Trimming cost V 0 bases and J 10 bases, with 13 bases left between them. In germline, CDR1 is GTSNPN, CDR2 SVGIG (reference sequence). CDR3 nucleotide sequence: TGTGCCTGGAGTGTATCGGGGGCAGGGGAGCAGTTCTTC. Translated, it gives CAWSVSGAGEQFF.

Remarks on this clone: Other DNA variants within this sample encode the same CDR3. The V gene is TRBV9, the J gene TRBJ2-2; 8 bases match TRBD2. The V and J ends lost 0 bases and 4 bases, in that order; junction bases with no gene match: 14. Germline CDR1 reads SGDLS; CDR2 reads YYNGEE. The CDR3 is made up of 19 amino acids. CDR3 in DNA: TGTGCCAGCAGCGTAGGAGGGACTAGTCGTATTGGGGGCACCGGGGAGCTGTTTTTT. Its translation: CASSVGGTSRIGGTGELFF.

The chain couples TRBV11-2 to TRBJ2-3; tentatively, D is TRBD1 or TRBD2 (5 bases each). Germline CDR1 is SGHAT and CDR2 is FQNNGV. The CDR3 is 15 amino acids. V lost 5 bases, J lost 4 bases, and 16 bases lay in between. The CDR3 region is CASSTQGRGADTQYF. The DNA for the CDR3 is TGTGCCAGCAGCACGCAGGGACGCGGAGCAGATACGCAGTATTTT.

This clone has more than one count but fewer than ten. The J gene is TRBJ2-5, the V gene TRBV30, with no clear D. The CDR3 runs to 12 residues. Trimming pared 0 bases from V and 6 bases from J, leaving 8 bases between. Germline-derived CDR1 and CDR2 are GTSNPN and SVGIG (reference sequence). The CDR3 sequence is CAWSVGKQTQYF. The CDR3 DNA reads as TGTGCCTGGAGTGTTGGGAAACAGACCCAGTACTTC.

The gene calls are TRBV11-2 and TRBJ2-1, with TRBD2 identical over 8 bases. This CDR3 spans 16 amino acids. With 7 bases clipped from V and 4 bases from J, the junction kept 12 bases outside the gene matches. Per the germline V gene, CDR1 is SGHAT and CDR2 is FQNNGV. The CDR3: CASTPGSGGNYNEQFF. The CDR3 coding sequence is TGTGCCAGCACCCCTGGGAGCGGGGGTAATTACAATGAGCAGTTCTTC.

The chain is built from TRBV5-6 and TRBJ2-7; possible D gene TRBD1, 6 bases. From germline, CDR1 is SGHDT and CDR2 YYEEEE. V was pared by 0 bases and J by 3 bases, with 7 bases between. CDR3 length: 13 amino acids. As DNA, the CDR3 is TGTGCCAGCAGCTTGGACAGGGTCTACGAGCAGTACTTC. It is translated as CASSLDRVYEQYF.

This clone was detected only once. The rearrangement links TRBV6-1 to TRBJ2-5; TRBD1 might be the D (5 bases). Trimming removed 2 bases from V and 1 base from J, with 8 bases in between. The CDR3 length is 14 residues. The germline V gene has CDR1 MNHNS and CDR2 SASEGT. The CDR3, as DNA: TGTGCCAGCAGTGAATCAAGGGGCCAAGAGACCCAGTACTTC. This codes for CASSESRGQETQYF.

The genes are TRBV7-6 and TRBJ2-1; D uncertain. V gave up 5 bases and J gave up 8 bases, with 19 bases separating them. This CDR3 region has 15 residues. Germline loops: CDR1 SGHVS, CDR2 FNYEAQ. The CDR3, as DNA: TGTGCCAGCAGCCTCGGGCCTCCCCCGACTTATGAGCAGTTCTTC. This gives the protein CASSLGPPPTYEQFF.

This clone was found a few times. The V call is TRBV18, the J call TRBJ2-1; D is ambiguous. The V and J ends lost 3 bases and 1 base respectively, with 7 bases between them. The length of the CDR3 is 14 residues. Germline assignment: CDR1 KGHSH and CDR2 LQKENI. The CDR3 DNA follows: TGTGCCAGCTCACCCGCCGGGTCCTACAATGAGCAGTTCTTC. Its protein product is CASSPAGSYNEQFF. Full variable domain (missing parts from reference TRBV18 and TRBJ2-1): NAGVMQNPRHLVRRRGQEARLRCSPMKGHSHVYWYRQLPEEGLKFMVYLQKENIIDESGMPKERFSAEFPKEGPSILRIQQVVRGDSAAYFCASSPAGSYNEQFFGPGTRLTVL.

This clone was found many times. The genes are TRBV4-3 and TRBJ2-3; D may be TRBD1 (6 bases). This CDR3 region has 13 residues. Germline CDR1 LGHNA, CDR2 YSLEER. With 2 bases removed from V and 6 bases from J, the gap between germline ends came to 9 bases. The CDR3 bases are TGCGCCAGCAGCCAAAGCCAGGGGGATACGCAGTATTTT. This sequence encodes CASSQSQGDTQYF.

The rearrangement uses TRBV2 and TRBJ2-3; 7 bases are shared with TRBD2. The V gene's germline CDR1 is SNHLY and CDR2 FYNNEI. The CDR3 consists of 14 residues. V was pared by 6 bases and J by 3 bases, with 6 bases of the junction left unmatched. CDR3 sequence reads: CASSVSGTTDTQYF. CDR3 sequence (DNA): TGTGCCAGCAGCGTGAGCGGGACGACAGATACGCAGTATTTT.

This clone has more than one count but fewer than ten. The V call is TRBV10-3, the J call TRBJ2-7, with 9 bases matching TRBD1. J lost 6 bases, V lost 6 bases, and 6 bases had no gene match. CDR1 ENHRY and CDR2 SYGVKD come from the germline V gene. The CDR3 runs to 13 residues. CDR3 amino acids: CAISGTGSPEQYF. CDR3 DNA: TGTGCCATCAGCGGGACAGGGAGCCCCGAGCAGTACTTC.

The genes are TRBV29-1 and TRBJ1-2, with D unclear. From germline, CDR1 is SQVTM and CDR2 ANQGSEA. V was clipped by 4 bases and J by 0 bases, with 15 bases between them. This CDR3 has 15 residues. CDR3 DNA: TGCAGCGTTGCAGATAAGGCTAGAGCTAACTATGGCTACACCTTC. This codes for CSVADKARANYGYTF.

J is TRBJ2-5 and V is TRBV25-1; 14 bases fit TRBD2. CDR1 is MGHDK, CDR2 SYGVNS, per germline. The CDR3 covers 13 residues. V trimming: 4 bases; J trimming: 13 bases; junction bases outside the gene matches: 5. The CDR3 loop is CASSATSGRAWYF. For the CDR3, the DNA is TGTGCCAGCAGTGCGACTAGCGGGAGGGCGTGGTACTTC.

This clone was picked up a small number of times. The genes are TRBV27 and TRBJ2-7; D uncertain. Trimming removed 2 bases from V and 0 bases from J, with 14 bases in between. The CDR3 runs 16 residues. Germline V gene data show CDR1 as MNHEY and CDR2 as SMNVEV (reference sequence). The CDR3 nucleotides are TGTGCCAGCAGTTTAGGTCCAGGAAGGAGCTCCTACGAGCAGTACTTC. This encodes CASSLGPGRSSYEQYF.

In DNA form, the CDR3 reads TGTGCCAGCAGTGAATCAGATACGCAGTATTTT. As protein: CASSESDTQYF. The rearrangement uses TRBV25-1 and TRBJ2-3; D remains unclear. Trimming cost V 1 base and J 4 bases, with 0 bases left between them. Germline-derived CDR1 and CDR2 are MGHDK and SYGVNS. The CDR3 totals 11 residues.

In its sample, this clone was seen a few times. The genes are TRBV7-2 and TRBJ2-7; TRBD2 might be the D (5 bases). V lost 3 bases and J lost 3, with 9 bases in between. The CDR3 spans 13 residues. Germline V CDR1 and CDR2: SGHTA, FQGNSA. Here the CDR3 DNA reads TGTGCCAGCAGCTTGGGCGGGCACTACGAGCAGTACTTC. The encoded protein is CASSLGGHYEQYF. Full variable domain (outside the CDR3, taken from reference TRBV7-2 and TRBJ2-7): GAGVSQSPSNKVTEKGKDVELRCDPISGHTALYWYRQSLGQGLEFLIYFQGNSAPDKSGLPSDRFSAERTGGSVSTLTIQRTQQEDSAVYLCASSLGGHYEQYFGPGTRLTVT.

The chain carries TRBV10-2 and TRBJ1-5; D unresolved. The V gene's germline CDR1 is WSHSY and CDR2 SAAADI. The V end was cut by 4 bases, the J end by 8 bases, with 12 bases between. This CDR3 comprises 13 residues. CDR3 residues: CASSGVRREPQHF. The CDR3 coding sequence is TGCGCCAGCAGTGGAGTGAGAAGGGAGCCCCAGCATTTT.

This clone appeared a few times. V is TRBV7-9 and J is TRBJ2-1; the D call may be TRBD1 or TRBD2 (5 bases each). The CDR3 runs 14 residues. Germline values: CDR1 SEHNR, CDR2 FQNEAQ (reference sequence). Trimming shortened V by 3 bases and J by 7 bases, and 13 bases separated the two germline ends. The CDR3 nucleotides are TGTGCCAGCAGCTTGCCCCGGGGCGAAAATGAGCAGTTCTTC. As protein: CASSLPRGENEQFF.

In its sample, this clone was seen once. The chain has TRBV7-2 and TRBJ2-3; 9 nucleotides match TRBD2. The CDR3 extends over 18 amino acids. From germline, CDR1 is SGHTA and CDR2 FQGNSA. Trimming took 4 bases from V and 2 from J; bases not matched to a gene: 13. The CDR3 loop is CASSSSSGIRTHTDTQYF. The CDR3 DNA reads TGTGCCAGCAGCTCCTCTAGCGGGATCCGCACACACACAGATACGCAGTATTTT.

The rearrangement uses TRBV6-5 and TRBJ2-3; possible D gene TRBD1, 7 bases. The V end was cut by 2 bases, the J end by 5 bases, with 14 bases between. From germline, CDR1 is MNHEY and CDR2 SVGAGI. CDR3 length: 15 amino acids. CDR3 amino acids: CASSYRGRRGDTQYF. CDR3 coding DNA: TGTGCCAGCAGTTACAGGGGGCGGAGGGGAGATACGCAGTATTTT.

The sample holds one count of this clone. The chain links TRBV5-6 to TRBJ2-1, with a possible D match to TRBD1 (6 bases). Germline V gene lookup returns CDR1 SGHDT and CDR2 YYEEEE. The CDR3 contains 15 residues. V was pared by 1 base and J by 6 bases, with 14 bases between. In DNA form, the CDR3 reads TGTGCCAGCAGCTTGCGGGGCCAGGGGTCCAATGAGCAGTTCTTC. Its translation is CASSLRGQGSNEQFF.

The genes are TRBV30 and TRBJ2-5, with 8 positions matching TRBD1. The CDR3 is 12 amino acids. The ends lost 1 base at V and 8 bases at J; junction bases unmatched: 3. Germline CDR1 GTSNPN, CDR2 SVGIG (reference sequence). CDR3 in DNA: TGTGCCTGGAGTGGGACAGGGACAACCCAGTACTTC. This codes for CAWSGTGTTQYF.

The gene calls are TRBV20-1 and TRBJ1-2, with D unresolved. Per the germline V gene, CDR1 is DFQATT and CDR2 is SNEGSKA (reference sequence). The CDR3 has 10 residues. V lost 7 bases, J lost 6 bases, and 9 bases lay in between. For the CDR3, the DNA is TGCAGTGTTTCAGAGAATGGCTACACCTTC. It codes for CSVSENGYTF.

The gene calls are TRBV28 and TRBJ1-2; TRBD1 aligns across 10 bases. The CDR3 runs 15 residues. V lost 3 bases and J lost 8; bases outside the gene matches: 9. Germline V lookup: CDR1 MDHEN, CDR2 SYDVKM. CDR3 sequence: CASSLRDRGFRGYTF. The CDR3 DNA reads as TGTGCCAGCAGTTTGCGGGACAGGGGTTTTCGGGGCTACACCTTC.

The chain has TRBV5-4 and TRBJ2-7, with 7 bases that match TRBD1. Germline CDR1 and CDR2: SGHNT and YYREEE (reference sequence). This CDR3 is built from 14 residues. The V gene end was trimmed by 0 bases and the J gene end by 2 bases; junction bases not matched to a gene: 2. CDR3 sequence reads: CASSLGGQTYEQYF. The CDR3 DNA follows: TGTGCCAGCAGCTTGGGGGGACAGACCTACGAGCAGTACTTC.

V gene TRBV18 combines with J gene TRBJ2-5; 7 bases agree with TRBD1. V gave up 5 bases and J gave up 4 bases; unmatched junction bases: 10. This CDR3 has 15 amino acids. The V gene's germline CDR1 is KGHSH and CDR2 LQKENI. CDR3 coding DNA: TGTGCCAGCTCAACGAGCACAGGGGCAGGAGAGACCCAGTACTTC. Its translation is CASSTSTGAGETQYF.